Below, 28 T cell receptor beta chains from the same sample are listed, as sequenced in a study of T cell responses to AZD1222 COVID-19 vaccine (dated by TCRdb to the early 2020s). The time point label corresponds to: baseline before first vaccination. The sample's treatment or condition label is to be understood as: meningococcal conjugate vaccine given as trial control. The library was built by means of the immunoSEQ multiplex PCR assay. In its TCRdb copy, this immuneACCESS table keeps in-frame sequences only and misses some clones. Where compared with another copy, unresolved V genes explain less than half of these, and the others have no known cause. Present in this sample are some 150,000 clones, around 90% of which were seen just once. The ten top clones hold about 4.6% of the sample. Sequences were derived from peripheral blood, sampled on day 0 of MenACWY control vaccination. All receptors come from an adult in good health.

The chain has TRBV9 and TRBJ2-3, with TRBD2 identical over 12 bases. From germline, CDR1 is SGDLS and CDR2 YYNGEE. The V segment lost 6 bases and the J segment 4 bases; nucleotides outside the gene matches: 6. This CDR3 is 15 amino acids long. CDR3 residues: CASTPTSGSPDTQYF. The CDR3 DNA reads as TGTGCCAGCACCCCGACTAGCGGGAGCCCAGATACGCAGTATTTT.

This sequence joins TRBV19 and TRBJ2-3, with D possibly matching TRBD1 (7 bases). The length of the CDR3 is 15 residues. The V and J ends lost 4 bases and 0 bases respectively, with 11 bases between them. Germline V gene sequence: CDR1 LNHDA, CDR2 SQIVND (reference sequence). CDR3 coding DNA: TGTGCCAGTAGTACGCAGGGGGGTAGCACAGATACGCAGTATTTT. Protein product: CASSTQGGSTDTQYF.

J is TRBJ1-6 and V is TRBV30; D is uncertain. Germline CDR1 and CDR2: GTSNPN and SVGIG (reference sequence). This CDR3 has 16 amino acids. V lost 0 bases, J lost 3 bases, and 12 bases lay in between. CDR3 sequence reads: CAWSVRPVGYNSPLHF. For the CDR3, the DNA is TGTGCCTGGAGTGTTCGGCCGGTGGGCTATAATTCACCCCTCCACTTT.

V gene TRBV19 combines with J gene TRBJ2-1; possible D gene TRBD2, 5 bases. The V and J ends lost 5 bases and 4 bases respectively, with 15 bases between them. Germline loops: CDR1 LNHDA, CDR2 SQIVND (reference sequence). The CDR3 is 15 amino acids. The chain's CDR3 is CASSPGGSNYNEQFF. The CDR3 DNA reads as TGTGCCAGTAGTCCCGGAGGATCAAATTACAATGAGCAGTTCTTC.

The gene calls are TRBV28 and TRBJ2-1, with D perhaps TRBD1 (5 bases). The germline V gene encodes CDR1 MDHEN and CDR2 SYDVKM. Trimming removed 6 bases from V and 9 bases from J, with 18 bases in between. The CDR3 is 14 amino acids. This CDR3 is CASSSTDRRGEQFF. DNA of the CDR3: TGTGCCAGCAGCTCGACTGATCGAAGGGGTGAGCAGTTCTTC.

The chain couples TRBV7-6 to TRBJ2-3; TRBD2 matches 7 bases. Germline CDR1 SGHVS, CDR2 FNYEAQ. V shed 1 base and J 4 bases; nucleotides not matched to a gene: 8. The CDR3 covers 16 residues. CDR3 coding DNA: TGTGCCAGCAGCTTAGGGACTAGTCAACCCTCAGATACGCAGTATTTT. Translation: CASSLGTSQPSDTQYF.

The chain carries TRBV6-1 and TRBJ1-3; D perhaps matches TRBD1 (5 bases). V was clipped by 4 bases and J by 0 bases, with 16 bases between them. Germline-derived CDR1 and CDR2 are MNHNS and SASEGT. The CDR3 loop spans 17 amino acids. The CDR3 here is CASSARRVGTSGNTIYF. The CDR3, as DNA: TGTGCCAGCAGTGCTCGCCGGGTGGGGACCTCTGGAAACACCATATATTTT.

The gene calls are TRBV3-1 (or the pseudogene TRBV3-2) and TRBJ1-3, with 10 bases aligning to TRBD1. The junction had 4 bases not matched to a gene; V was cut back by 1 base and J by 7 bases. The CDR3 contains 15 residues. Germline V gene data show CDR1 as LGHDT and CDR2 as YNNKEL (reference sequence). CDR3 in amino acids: CASSQAGTGANTIYF. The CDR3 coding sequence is TGTGCCAGCAGCCAAGCCGGGACAGGGGCCAACACCATATATTTT.

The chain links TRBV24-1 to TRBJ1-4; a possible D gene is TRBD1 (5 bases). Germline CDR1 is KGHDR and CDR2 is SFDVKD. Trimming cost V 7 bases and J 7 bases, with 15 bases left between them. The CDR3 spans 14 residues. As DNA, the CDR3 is TGTGCCACCAGCGGCAGGGAAGAGGGTGAAAAACTGTTTTTT. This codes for CATSGREEGEKLFF.

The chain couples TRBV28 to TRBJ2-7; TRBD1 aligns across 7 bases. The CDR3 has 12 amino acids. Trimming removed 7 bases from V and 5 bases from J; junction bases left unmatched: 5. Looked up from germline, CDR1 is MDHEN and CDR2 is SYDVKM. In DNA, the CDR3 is TGTGCCAGCAATAGCGACAGGGACGAGCAGTACTTC. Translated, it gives CASNSDRDEQYF.

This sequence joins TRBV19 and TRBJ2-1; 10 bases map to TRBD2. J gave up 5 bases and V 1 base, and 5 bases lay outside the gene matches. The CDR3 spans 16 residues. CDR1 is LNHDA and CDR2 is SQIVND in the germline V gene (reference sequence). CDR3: CASSIGQREGHNEQFF. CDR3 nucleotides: TGTGCCAGTAGTATAGGTCAGCGGGAGGGCCACAATGAGCAGTTCTTC.

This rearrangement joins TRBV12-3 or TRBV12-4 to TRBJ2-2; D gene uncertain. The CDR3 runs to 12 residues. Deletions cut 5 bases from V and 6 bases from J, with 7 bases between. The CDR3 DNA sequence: TGTGCCAGCAGTCCTTCACCCGGGGAGCTGTTTTTT. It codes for CASSPSPGELFF.

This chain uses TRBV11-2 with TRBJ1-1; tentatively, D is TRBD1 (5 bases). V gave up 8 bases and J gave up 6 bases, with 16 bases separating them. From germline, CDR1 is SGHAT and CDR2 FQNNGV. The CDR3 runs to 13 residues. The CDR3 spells CASLPGRDAEAFF. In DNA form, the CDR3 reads TGTGCCAGCCTTCCGGGCAGGGACGCTGAAGCTTTCTTT.

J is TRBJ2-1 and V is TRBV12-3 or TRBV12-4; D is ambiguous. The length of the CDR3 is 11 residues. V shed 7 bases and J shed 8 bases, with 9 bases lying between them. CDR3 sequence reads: CASTPRDEQFF. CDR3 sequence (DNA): TGTGCCAGCACCCCCCGGGATGAGCAGTTCTTC.

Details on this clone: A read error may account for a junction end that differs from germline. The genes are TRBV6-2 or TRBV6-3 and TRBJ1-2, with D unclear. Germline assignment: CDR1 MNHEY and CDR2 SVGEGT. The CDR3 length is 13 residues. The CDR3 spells CASSYFDGYDYTF. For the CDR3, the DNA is TGTGCCAGCAGTTATTTCGACGGGTATGACTACACCTTC.

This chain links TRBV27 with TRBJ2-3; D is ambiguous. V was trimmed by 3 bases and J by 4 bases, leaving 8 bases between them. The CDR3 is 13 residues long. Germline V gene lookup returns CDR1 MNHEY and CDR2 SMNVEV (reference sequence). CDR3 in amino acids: CASSFYSSDTQYF. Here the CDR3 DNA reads TGTGCCAGCAGTTTTTACTCATCAGATACGCAGTATTTT.

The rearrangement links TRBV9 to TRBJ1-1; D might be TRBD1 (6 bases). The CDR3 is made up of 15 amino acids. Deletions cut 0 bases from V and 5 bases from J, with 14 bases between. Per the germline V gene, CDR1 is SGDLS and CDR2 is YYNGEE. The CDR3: CASSVAGGRGTEAFF. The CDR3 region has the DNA TGTGCCAGCAGCGTAGCCGGGGGGCGCGGTACTGAAGCTTTCTTT.

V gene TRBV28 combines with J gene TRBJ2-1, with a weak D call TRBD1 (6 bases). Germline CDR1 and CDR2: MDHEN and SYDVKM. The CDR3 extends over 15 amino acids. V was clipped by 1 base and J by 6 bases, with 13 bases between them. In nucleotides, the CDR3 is TGTGCCAGCAGTTTATATATGGTAGGGGGCAATGAGCAGTTCTTC. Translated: CASSLYMVGGNEQFF.

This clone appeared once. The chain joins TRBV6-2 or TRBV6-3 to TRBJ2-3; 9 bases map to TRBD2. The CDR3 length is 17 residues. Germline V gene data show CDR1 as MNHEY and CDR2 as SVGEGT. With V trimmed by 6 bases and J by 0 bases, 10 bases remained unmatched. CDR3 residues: CASSPRLAATSTDTQYF. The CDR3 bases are TGTGCCAGCAGCCCCCGACTAGCGGCAACTAGCACAGATACGCAGTATTTT.

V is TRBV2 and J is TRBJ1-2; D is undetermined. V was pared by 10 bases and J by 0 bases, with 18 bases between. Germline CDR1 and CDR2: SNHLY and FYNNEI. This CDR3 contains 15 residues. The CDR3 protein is CAIAEYGPTNYGYTF. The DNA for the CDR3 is TGTGCCATCGCCGAGTACGGGCCTACTAACTATGGCTACACCTTC.

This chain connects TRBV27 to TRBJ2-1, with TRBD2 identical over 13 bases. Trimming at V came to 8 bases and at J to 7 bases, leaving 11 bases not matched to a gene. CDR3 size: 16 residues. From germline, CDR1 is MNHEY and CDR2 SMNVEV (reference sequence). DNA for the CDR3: TGTGCCAGCTCCTCCGCCGGGACTAGCGGGGTAAATGAGCAGTTCTTC. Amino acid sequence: CASSSAGTSGVNEQFF.

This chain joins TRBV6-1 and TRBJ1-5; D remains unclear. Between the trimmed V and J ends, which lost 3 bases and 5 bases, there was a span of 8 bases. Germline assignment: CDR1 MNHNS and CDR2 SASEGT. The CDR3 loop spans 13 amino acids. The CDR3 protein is CASSDRWDQPQHF. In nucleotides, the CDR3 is TGTGCCAGCAGTGACAGGTGGGATCAGCCCCAGCATTTT.

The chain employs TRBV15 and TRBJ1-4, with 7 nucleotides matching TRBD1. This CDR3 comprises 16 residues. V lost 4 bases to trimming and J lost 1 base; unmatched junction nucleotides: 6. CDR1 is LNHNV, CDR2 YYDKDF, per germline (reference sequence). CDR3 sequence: CATSTYRGRTNEKLFF. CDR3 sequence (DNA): TGTGCCACCAGCACTTACAGGGGTAGAACTAATGAAAAACTGTTTTTT.

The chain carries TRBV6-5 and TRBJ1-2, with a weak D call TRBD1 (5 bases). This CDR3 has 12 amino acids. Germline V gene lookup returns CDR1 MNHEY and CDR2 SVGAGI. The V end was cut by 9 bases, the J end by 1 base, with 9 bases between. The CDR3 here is CASTGVNYGYTF. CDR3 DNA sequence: TGTGCCAGTACAGGCGTTAACTATGGCTACACCTTC.

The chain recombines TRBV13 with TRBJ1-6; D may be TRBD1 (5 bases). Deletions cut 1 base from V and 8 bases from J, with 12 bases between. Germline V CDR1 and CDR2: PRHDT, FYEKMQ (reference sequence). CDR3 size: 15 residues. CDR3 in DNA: TGTGCCAGCAGCTTAGACGGGACCGGGGATTCACCCCTCCACTTT. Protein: CASSLDGTGDSPLHF.

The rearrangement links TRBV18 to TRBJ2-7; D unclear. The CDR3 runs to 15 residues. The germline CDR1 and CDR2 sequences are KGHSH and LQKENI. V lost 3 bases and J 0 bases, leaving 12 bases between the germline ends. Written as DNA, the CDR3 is TGTGCCAGCTCACCCAATAACGACGGCTCCTACGAGCAGTACTTC. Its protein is CASSPNNDGSYEQYF.

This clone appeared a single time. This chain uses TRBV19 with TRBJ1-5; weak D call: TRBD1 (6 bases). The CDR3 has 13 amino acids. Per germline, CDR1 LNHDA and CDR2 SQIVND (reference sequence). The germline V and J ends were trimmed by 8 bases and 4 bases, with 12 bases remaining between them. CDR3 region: CASSYDRNQPQHF. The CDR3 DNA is TGTGCCAGTTCCTACGACAGGAATCAGCCCCAGCATTTT.

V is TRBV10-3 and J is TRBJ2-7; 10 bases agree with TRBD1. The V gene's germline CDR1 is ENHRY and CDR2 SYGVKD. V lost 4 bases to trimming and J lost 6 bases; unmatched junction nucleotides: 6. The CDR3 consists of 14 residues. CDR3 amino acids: CAISGTGGTSEQYF. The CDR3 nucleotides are TGTGCCATCAGTGGGACAGGGGGGACCTCCGAGCAGTACTTC.